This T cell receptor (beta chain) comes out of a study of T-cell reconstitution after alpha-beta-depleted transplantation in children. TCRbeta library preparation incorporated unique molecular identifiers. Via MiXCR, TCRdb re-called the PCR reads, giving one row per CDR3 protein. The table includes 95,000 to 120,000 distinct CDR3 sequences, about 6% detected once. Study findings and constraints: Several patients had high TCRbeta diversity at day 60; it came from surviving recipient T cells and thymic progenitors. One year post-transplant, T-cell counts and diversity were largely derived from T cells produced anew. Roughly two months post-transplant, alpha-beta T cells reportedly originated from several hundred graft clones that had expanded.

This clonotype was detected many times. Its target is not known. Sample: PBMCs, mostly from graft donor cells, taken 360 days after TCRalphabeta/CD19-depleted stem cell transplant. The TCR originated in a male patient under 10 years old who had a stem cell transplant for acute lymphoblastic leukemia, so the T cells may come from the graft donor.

The chain's CDR3 is CSARGRGGNTIYF. DNA of the CDR3: TGCAGTGCTAGAGGCAGGGGCGGAAACACCATATATTTT. V gene TRBV20-1 combines with J gene TRBJ1-3; D may be TRBD1 (6 bases). Germline CDR1 reads DFQATT; CDR2 reads SNEGSKA (reference sequence). CDR3 length: 13 amino acids. The V and J ends lost 1 base and 4 bases respectively, with 8 bases between them.